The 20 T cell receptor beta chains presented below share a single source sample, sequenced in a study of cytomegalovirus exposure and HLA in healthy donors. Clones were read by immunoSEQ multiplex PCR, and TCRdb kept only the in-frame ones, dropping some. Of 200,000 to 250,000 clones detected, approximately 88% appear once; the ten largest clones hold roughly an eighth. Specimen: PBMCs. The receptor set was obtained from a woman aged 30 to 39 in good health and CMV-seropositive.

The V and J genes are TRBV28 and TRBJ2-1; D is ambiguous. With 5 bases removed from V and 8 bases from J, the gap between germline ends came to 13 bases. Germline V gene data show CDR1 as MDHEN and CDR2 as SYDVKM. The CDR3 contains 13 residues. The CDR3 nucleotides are TGTGCCAGCAGTATAGGACCAGCTGATGAGCAGTTCTTC. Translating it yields CASSIGPADEQFF.

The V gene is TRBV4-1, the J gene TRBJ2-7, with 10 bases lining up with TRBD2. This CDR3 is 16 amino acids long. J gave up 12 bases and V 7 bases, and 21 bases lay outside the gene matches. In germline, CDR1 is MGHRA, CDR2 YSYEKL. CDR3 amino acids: CASTSVFPSGSTGPYF. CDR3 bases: TGCGCCAGCACCTCCGTTTTCCCTAGCGGGAGCACGGGGCCGTACTTC.

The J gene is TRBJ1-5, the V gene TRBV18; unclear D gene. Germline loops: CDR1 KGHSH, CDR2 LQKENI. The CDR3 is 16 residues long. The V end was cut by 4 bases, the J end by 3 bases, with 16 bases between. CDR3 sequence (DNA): TGTGCCAGCTCACTGGATCCCCGTGGATACAATCAGCCCCAGCATTTT. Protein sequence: CASSLDPRGYNQPQHF.

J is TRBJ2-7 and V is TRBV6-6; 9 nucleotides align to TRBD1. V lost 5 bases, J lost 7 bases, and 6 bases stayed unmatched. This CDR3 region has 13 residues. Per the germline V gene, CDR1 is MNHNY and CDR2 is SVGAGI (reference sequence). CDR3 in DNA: TGTGCCAGCAGTGGATACAGGGGGCGTGAGCAGTACTTC. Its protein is CASSGYRGREQYF.

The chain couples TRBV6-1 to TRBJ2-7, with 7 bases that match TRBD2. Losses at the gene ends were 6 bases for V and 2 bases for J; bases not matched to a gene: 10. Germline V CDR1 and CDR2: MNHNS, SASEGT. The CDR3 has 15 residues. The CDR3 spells CASSLTGGGTYEQYF. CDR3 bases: TGTGCCAGCAGCCTAACTGGGGGGGGGACCTACGAGCAGTACTTC.

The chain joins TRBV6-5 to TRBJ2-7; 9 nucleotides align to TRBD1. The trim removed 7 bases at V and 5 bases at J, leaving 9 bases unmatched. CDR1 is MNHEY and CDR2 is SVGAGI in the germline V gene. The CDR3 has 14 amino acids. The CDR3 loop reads CASNPGQGNDEQYF. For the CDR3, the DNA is TGTGCCAGCAACCCGGGACAGGGTAACGACGAGCAGTACTTC.

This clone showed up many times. CDR3 in DNA: TGTGCCAGTGATGGGTCCAACTATGGCTACACCTTC. This translates into CASDGSNYGYTF. The V and J genes are TRBV2 and TRBJ1-2; D remains ambiguous. V was clipped by 9 bases and J by 2 bases, with 10 bases between them. There are 12 residues in the CDR3. Germline loops: CDR1 SNHLY, CDR2 FYNNEI.

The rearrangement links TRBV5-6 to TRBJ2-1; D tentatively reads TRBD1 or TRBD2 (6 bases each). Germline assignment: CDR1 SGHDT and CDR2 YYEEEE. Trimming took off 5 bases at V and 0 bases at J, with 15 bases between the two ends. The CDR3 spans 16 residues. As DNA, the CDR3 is TGTGCCAGCAGAATGGGGGGCCCCAGCTCCTACAATGAGCAGTTCTTC. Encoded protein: CASRMGGPSSYNEQFF.

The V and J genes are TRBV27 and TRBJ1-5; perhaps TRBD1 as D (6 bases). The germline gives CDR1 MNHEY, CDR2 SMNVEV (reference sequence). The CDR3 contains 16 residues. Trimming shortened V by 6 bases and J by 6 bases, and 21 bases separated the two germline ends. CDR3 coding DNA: TGTGCCAGCAGACCAATAGGGGGGGTCGACAGTCAGCCCCAGCATTTT. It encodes CASRPIGGVDSQPQHF.

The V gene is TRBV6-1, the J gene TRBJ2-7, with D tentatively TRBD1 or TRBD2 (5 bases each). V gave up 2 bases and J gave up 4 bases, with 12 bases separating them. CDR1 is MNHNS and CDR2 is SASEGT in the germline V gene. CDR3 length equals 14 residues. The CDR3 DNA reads TGTGCCAGCAGTGAATCACCGGGGCCTTACGAGCAGTACTTC. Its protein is CASSESPGPYEQYF.

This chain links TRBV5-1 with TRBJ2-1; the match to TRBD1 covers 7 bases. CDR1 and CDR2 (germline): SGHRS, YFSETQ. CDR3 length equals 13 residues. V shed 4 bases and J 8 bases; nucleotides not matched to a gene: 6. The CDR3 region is CASSTRGGDEQFF. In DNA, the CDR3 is TGCGCCAGCAGCACCAGAGGGGGCGATGAGCAGTTCTTC.

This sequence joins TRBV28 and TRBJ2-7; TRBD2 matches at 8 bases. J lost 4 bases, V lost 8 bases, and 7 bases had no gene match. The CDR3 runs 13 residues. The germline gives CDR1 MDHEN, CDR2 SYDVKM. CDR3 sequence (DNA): TGTGCCAGCTCTACCGGGGGGGTATACGAGCAGTACTTC. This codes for CASSTGGVYEQYF.

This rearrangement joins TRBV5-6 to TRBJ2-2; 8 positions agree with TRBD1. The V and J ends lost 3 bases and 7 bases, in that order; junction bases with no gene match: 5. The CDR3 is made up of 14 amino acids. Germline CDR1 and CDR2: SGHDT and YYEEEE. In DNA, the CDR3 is TGTGCCAGCAGCTCCAGGGGGCGTAGCGGGGAGCTGTTTTTT. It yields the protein CASSSRGRSGELFF.

The chain's CDR3 is CAWSAGGWMNTEAFF. The CDR3 DNA is TGTGCCTGGAGTGCAGGGGGTTGGATGAACACTGAAGCTTTCTTT. V is TRBV30 and J is TRBJ1-1; 7 nucleotides match TRBD1. Germline trimming cut 1 base from V and 0 bases from J; bases unmatched to any gene: 5. The CDR3 spans 15 residues. The V gene's germline CDR1 is GTSNPN and CDR2 SVGIG (reference sequence).

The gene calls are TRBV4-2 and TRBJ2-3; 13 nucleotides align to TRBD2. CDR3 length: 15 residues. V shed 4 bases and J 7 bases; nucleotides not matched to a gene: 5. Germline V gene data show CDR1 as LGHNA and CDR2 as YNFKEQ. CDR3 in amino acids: CASSLRTSGSYTQYF. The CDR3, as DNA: TGTGCCAGCAGCCTTCGGACTAGCGGGAGTTATACGCAGTATTTT.

Here the CDR3 reads CSHGREDTQYF. The CDR3 DNA is TGCAGCCATGGCCGGGAAGATACGCAGTATTTT. The chain combines TRBV29-1 with TRBJ2-3; D is perhaps TRBD2 (5 bases). CDR1 is SQVTM, CDR2 ANQGSEA, per germline. The CDR3 extends over 11 amino acids. V lost 8 bases to trimming and J lost 5 bases, with 11 bases between them.

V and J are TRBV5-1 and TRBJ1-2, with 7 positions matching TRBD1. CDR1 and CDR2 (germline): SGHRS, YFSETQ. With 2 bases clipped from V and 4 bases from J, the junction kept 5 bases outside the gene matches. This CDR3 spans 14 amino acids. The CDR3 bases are TGCGCCAGCAGCTTACCACAGGGGTCCTATGGCTACACCTTC. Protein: CASSLPQGSYGYTF.

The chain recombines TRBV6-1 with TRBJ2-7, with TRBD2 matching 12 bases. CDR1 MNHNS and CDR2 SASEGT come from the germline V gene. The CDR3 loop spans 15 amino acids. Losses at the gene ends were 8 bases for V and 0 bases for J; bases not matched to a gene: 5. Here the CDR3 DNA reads TGTGCCAGCGCCCGGACTAGCGGGAACTCCTACGAGCAGTACTTC. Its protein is CASARTSGNSYEQYF.

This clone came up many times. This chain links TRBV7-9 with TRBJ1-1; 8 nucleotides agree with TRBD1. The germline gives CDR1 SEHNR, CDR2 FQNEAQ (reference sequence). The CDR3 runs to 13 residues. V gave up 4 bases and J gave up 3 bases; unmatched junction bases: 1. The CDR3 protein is CASSSQGDTEAFF. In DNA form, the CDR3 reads TGTGCCAGCAGCTCACAGGGGGACACTGAAGCTTTCTTT.

CDR3 sequence reads: CASSITVGGPLGYTF. In DNA form, the CDR3 reads TGTGCCAGCAGCATTACCGTCGGGGGCCCACTTGGCTACACCTTC. The V gene is TRBV5-8, the J gene TRBJ1-2, with D perhaps matching TRBD1 (6 bases). Germline V gene lookup returns CDR1 SGHTS and CDR2 YDEGEE. The CDR3 is made up of 15 amino acids. V was trimmed by 4 bases and J by 7 bases, leaving 20 bases between them.